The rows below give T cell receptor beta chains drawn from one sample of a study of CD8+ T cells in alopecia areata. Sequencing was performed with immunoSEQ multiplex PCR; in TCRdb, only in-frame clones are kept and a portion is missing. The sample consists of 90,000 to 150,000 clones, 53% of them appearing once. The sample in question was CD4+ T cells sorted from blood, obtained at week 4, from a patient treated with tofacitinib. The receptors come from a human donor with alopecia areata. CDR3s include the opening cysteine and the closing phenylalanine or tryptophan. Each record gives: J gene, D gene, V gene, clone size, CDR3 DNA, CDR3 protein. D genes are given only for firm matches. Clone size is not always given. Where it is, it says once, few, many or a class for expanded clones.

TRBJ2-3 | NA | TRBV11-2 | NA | TGTGCCAGCAGCTTAGATGGGGCTATCACAGATACGCAGTATTTT | CASSLDGAITDTQYF
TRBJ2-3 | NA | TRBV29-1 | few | TGCAGCGTTGTAAAAGGAGCCAGGGCAGATACGCAGTATTTT | CSVVKGARADTQYF
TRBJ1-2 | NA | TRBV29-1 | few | TGCAGCGTTGAAGGGCAAGTTGGCTATGGCTACACCTTC | CSVEGQVGYGYTF
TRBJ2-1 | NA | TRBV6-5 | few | TGTGCCAGCAGTTATGGCCAAGCAGACCGCTACAATGAGCAGTTCTTC | CASSYGQADRYNEQFF
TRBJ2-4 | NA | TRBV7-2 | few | TGTGCCAGCAGCCCTCTTAAACTAGCCAAAAACATTCAGTACTTC | CASSPLKLAKNIQYF
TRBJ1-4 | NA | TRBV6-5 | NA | TGTGCCAGCAAGTGGGGCGAAAAACTGTTTTTT | CASKWGEKLFF
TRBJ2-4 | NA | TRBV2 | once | TGTGCCAGCAGAACGACACAAAACATTCAGTACTTC | CASRTTQNIQYF
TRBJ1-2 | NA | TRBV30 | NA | TGTGCCTGGAGTGAAAGACAGGCCTTCTATGGCTACACCTTC | CAWSERQAFYGYTF
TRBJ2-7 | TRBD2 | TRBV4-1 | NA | TGCGCCAGCAGCCAAGAGGAAATAGCGGGTTCTAGCTACGAGCAGTACTTC | CASSQEEIAGSSYEQYF
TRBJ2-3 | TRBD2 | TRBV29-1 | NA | TGCAGCGTTGTCCTAGCGGGGATTACAGATACGCAGTATTTT | CSVVLAGITDTQYF
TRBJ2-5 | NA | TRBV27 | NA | TGTGCCAGCAGTTTATCGGGGTTGGAGACCCAGTACTTC | CASSLSGLETQYF
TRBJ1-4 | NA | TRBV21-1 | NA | TGTGCCAGCAGCAATCCACCGGGACATACAACCAGGGGCCCTAATGAAAAACTGTTTTTT | CASSNPPGHTTRGPNEKLFF
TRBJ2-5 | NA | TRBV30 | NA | TGTGCCTTACGCCGGGGGACTCAAGAGACCCAGTACTTC | CALRRGTQETQYF
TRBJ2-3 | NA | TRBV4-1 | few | TGCGCCAGCAGCCAAGGAGCGGATACGCAGTATTTT | CASSQGADTQYF
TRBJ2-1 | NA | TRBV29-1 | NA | TGCAGCGTTCTTGACGGACCCTACAATGAGCAGTTCTTC | CSVLDGPYNEQFF
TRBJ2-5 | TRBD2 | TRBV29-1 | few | TGCAGCGTTGACGGGAGGGCAGAGACCCAGTACTTC | CSVDGRAETQYF
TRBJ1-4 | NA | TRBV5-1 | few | TGCGCCAGCAGCCTGTCAACCGGACGGACAACTAATGAAAAACTGTTTTTT | CASSLSTGRTTNEKLFF
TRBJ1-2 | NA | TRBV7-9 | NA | TGTGCCAGCAGCTTCGAAGTTGGTCGGCACACCTTC | CASSFEVGRHTF
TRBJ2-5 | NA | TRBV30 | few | TGTGCCTGGGGGACCCTACAACGGTCCCAGTACTTC | CAWGTLQRSQYF
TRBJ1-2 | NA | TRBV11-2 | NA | TGTGCCAGCAGCGGAAGTAGTATCGGAAGCTACACCTTC | CASSGSSIGSYTF
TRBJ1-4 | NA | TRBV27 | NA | TGTGCCAGCAGTTCCCCAGGGGTTGAAGAAAAACTGTTTTTT | CASSSPGVEEKLFF
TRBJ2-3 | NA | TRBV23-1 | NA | TGCGCCAGCAGTCAAGTCGCAAGTACGCAGTATTTT | CASSQVASTQYF
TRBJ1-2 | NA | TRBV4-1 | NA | TGCGCCAGTTTTATGCCGACAGATACAGGGCTTAACTATGGCTACACCTTC | CASFMPTDTGLNYGYTF
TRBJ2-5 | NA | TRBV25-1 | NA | TGTGCCAGCAGTATGTTAGAGACCCAGTACTTC | CASSMLETQYF
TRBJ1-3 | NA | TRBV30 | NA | TGCAGGGCGGACACCATATATTTT | CRADTIYF
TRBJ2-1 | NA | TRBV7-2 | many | TGTGCCAGCAGCCAACGGGACGGTTCCTACAATGAGCAGTTCTTC | CASSQRDGSYNEQFF
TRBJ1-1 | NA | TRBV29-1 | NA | TGCAGCGTACGGCAGGGGAACACTGAAGCTTTCTTT | CSVRQGNTEAFF
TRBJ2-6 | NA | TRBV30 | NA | TGTGCCTGGAAAGCGACTTCTGGGGCCAACGTCCTGACTTTC | CAWKATSGANVLTF
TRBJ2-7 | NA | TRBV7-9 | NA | TGTGCCAGCAGCACATCGGCGACTCCCGAGCAGTACTTC | CASSTSATPEQYF